This T cell receptor (beta chain) stems from a study of CD8 T cells in ankylosing spondylitis. The study, taken as a whole, reports: What seemed typical of ankylosing spondylitis blood was a TCR beta motif built from eight highly homologous variants.

A single record per CDR3 protein comes from TCRdb applying MiXCR to the 5' RACE reads. The table has 750,000 to 850,000 distinct CDR3 sequences, 12% seen once. This clonotype was found a few times. Its antigen is as yet unknown. Germline V gives CDR1 ENHRY, CDR2 SYGVKD. V was shortened by 6 bases and J by 6 bases, with 15 bases between the two germline ends. This CDR3 has 13 residues. The specimen was blood, either unsorted or a sorted T cell fraction (not recorded which). The source of this sequence is a male donor with ankylosing spondylitis. The chain combines TRBV10-3 with TRBJ2-7, with a possible D match to TRBD1 (6 bases). The CDR3 sequence is CAIRSFEGGEQYF. The CDR3 coding sequence is TGTGCCATCAGGTCCTTCGAAGGGGGCGAGCAGTACTTC.